The T cell receptor (beta chain) described here comes from a study of Tregs in tolerant kidney transplant recipients. TCRdb's copy holds only in-frame clones and misses some; the assay was immunoSEQ multiplex PCR. The profile shows 240,000 or so clones, about four fifths of them singletons. Concerning this clone: What it binds is not known.

Findings of the study overall: Findings come from small patient numbers and require larger validation.

V lost 0 bases and J lost 7; bases outside the gene matches: 4. This CDR3 region has 14 residues. The germline V gene has CDR1 SGHRS and CDR2 YFSETQ. CD4+CD25+CD127- Tregs, CD4+CD25- non-Tregs, CD4 and CD8 cells were sorted. The TCR sequence derives from a human donor in good health. The chain carries TRBV5-1 and TRBJ2-5, with 9 bases lining up with TRBD1. Sequencing input: CD4+ T cells from blood. The DNA of the CDR3 is TGCGCCAGCAGCTTGGAACAGGGGGCCGGGACCCAGTACTTC. This encodes CASSLEQGAGTQYF.